Listed below are T cell receptor beta chains from one sample, sequenced in a study of T cells after yellow fever vaccination. Each CDR3 protein gets one entry after TCRdb re-called the 5' RACE reads with MiXCR. Here the sample spans roughly 340,000 distinct CDR3 sequences, 3.5% to 4.5% being singletons. The sequenced sample was PBMCs, obtained 5 days after the yellow fever booster vaccination. These receptor sequences come from a man aged 18 to 29 who received the YFV17D yellow fever vaccine. CDR3s include the opening cysteine and the closing phenylalanine or tryptophan. A D gene is named only where the DNA matches it firmly. The size entry is marked missing in some rows and otherwise reads once, few, many or a size class.

j_call d_call v_call clone_size cdr3_nt cdr3_aa
TRBJ2-2 NA TRBV7-2 few TGTGCCAGCAGCCACCGAAGACAGGTTGCCGGGGAGCTGTTTTTT CASSHRRQVAGELFF
TRBJ1-6 TRBD1 TRBV27 NA TGTGCCAGCAGTCTTACAGGGGGCTTTTCACCCCTCCACTTT CASSLTGGFSPLHF
TRBJ1-2 NA TRBV20-1 NA TGCAGTGCCCCAAGGGGGACTAACTATGGCTACACCTTC CSAPRGTNYGYTF
TRBJ1-5 NA TRBV12-3/TRBV12-4 NA TGTGCCAGCAGGCAGAGGGCGGGTCAGCCCCAGCATTTT CASRQRAGQPQHF
TRBJ1-2 NA TRBV5-6 NA TGTGCCAGCAGCCAAGAACAGGGTTTCTATGGCTACACCTTC CASSQEQGFYGYTF
TRBJ2-3 TRBD2 TRBV4-1 many TGCGCCAGCAGCCAACCAGGGAGAAGAGGAGCGGGGGGTTCAGATACGCAGTATTTT CASSQPGRRGAGGSDTQYF
TRBJ1-4 TRBD1 TRBV10-3 NA TGTGCCATCAGACCGGGACAGGGGGCAACTAATGAAAAACTGTTTTTT CAIRPGQGATNEKLFF
TRBJ1-4 TRBD1 TRBV20-1 few TGCAGTGCTACCCTGACAGGGAAGGCTAATGAAAAACTGTTTTTT CSATLTGKANEKLFF
TRBJ1-6 NA TRBV9 few TGTGCCAGCAGCGTTCACCTTCCTAATTCACCCCTCCACTTT CASSVHLPNSPLHF
TRBJ2-5 NA TRBV5-4 NA TGTGCCAGCAGCTTGAGCCTCCTGGGCAGGGAAGAGACCCAGTACTTC CASSLSLLGREETQYF